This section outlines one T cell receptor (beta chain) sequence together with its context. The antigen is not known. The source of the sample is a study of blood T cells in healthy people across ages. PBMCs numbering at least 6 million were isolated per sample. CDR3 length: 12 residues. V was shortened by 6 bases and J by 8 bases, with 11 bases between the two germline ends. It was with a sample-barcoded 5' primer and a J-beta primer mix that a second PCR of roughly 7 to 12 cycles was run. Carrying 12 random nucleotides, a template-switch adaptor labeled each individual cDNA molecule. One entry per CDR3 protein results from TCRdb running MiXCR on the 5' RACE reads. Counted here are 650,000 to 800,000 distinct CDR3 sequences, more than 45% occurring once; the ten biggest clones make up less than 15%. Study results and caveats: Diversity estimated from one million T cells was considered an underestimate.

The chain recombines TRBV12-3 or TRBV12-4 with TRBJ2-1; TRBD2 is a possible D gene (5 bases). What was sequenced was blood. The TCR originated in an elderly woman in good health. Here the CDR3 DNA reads TGTGCCAGCAGCCCTTGGCGGGATGAGCAGTTCTTC. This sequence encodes CASSPWRDEQFF.